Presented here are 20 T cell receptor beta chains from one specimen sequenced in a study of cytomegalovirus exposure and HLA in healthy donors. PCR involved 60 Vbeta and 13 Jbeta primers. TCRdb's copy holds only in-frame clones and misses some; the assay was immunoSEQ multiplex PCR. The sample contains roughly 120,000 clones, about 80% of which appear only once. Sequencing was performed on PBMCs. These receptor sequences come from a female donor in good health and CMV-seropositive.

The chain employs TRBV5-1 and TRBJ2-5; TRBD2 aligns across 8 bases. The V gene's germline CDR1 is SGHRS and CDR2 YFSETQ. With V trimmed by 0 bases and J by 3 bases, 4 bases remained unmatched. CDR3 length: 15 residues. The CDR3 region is CASSLAGLAEETQYF. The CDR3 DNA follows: TGCGCCAGCAGCTTGGCCGGACTAGCAGAAGAGACCCAGTACTTC.

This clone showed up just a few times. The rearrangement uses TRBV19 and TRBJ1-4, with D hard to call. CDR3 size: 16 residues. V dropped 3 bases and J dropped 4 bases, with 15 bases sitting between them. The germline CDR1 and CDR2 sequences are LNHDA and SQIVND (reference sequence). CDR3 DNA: TGTGCCAGTAGTATCGATCCCTACAGAAATAATGAAAAACTGTTTTTT. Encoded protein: CASSIDPYRNNEKLFF.

This chain's CDR3 is CASSQVPGAPAFF. The CDR3 nucleotides read TGCGCCAGCAGCCAAGTCCCAGGGGCACCAGCTTTCTTT. The rearrangement joins TRBV4-3 to TRBJ1-1; the D gene is possibly TRBD1 (6 bases). The V end was cut by 1 base, the J end by 10 bases, with 13 bases between. The CDR3 length is 13 residues. Germline CDR1 reads LGHNA; CDR2 reads YSLEER.

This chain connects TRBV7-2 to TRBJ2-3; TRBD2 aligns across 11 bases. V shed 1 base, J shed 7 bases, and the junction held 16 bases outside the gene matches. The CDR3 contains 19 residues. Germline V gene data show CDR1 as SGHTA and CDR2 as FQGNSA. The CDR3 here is CASSLGLAGGHKQGNTQYF. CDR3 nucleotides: TGTGCCAGCAGCTTAGGGCTAGCGGGGGGACATAAGCAGGGAAATACGCAGTATTTT.

CDR3 residues: CASSSPGNYGYTF. CDR3 DNA sequence: TGTGCCAGCAGCTCCCCAGGGAACTATGGCTACACCTTC. V gene TRBV7-8 combines with J gene TRBJ1-2, with D possibly TRBD1 on 5 matching bases. The germline V gene has CDR1 SGHVS and CDR2 FQNEAQ. The CDR3 spans 13 residues. V was shortened by 4 bases and J by 2 bases, with 8 bases between the two germline ends. Based on the CDR3 plus reference TRBV7-8 and TRBJ1-2, the full variable domain is GAGVSQSPRYKVAKRGQDVALRCDPISGHVSLFWYQQALGQGPEFLTYFQNEAQLDKSGLPSDRFFAERPEGSVSTLKIQRTQQEDSAVYLCASSSPGNYGYTFGSGTRLTVV.

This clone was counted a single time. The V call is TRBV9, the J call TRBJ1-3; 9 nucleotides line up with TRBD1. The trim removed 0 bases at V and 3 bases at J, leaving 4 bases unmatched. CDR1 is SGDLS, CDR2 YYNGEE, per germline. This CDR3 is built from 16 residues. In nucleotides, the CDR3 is TGTGCCAGCAGCGTAGCTGGGACAGGGAATGGAAACACCATATATTTT. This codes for CASSVAGTGNGNTIYF.

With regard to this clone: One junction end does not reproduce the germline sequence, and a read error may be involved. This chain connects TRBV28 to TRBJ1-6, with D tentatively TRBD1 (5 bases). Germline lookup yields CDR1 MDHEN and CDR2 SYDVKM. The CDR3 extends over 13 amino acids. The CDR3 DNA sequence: TGTGCCAGCAGTATAGACAGAAGTCTTCCCCCCGACTTT. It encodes CASSIDRSLPPDF.

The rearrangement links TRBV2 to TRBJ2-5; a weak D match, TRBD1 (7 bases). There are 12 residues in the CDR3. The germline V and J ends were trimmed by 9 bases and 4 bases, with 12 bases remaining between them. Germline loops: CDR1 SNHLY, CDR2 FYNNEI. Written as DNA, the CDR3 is TGTGCCAGAAGGCGGGACAGAGAGACCCAGTACTTC. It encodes CARRRDRETQYF.

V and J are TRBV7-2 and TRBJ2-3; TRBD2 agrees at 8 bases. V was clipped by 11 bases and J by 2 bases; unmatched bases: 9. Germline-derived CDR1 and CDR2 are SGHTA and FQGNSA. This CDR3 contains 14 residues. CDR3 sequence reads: CAPKGGGSTDTQYF. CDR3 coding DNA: TGTGCCCCGAAAGGCGGGGGGTCCACAGATACGCAGTATTTT.

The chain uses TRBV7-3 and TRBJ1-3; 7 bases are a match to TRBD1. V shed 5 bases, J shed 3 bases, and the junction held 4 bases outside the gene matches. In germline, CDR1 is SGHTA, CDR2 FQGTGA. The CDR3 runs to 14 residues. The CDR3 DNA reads TGTGCCAGCAGCCCTACAGGGGATGGAAACACCATATATTTT. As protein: CASSPTGDGNTIYF.

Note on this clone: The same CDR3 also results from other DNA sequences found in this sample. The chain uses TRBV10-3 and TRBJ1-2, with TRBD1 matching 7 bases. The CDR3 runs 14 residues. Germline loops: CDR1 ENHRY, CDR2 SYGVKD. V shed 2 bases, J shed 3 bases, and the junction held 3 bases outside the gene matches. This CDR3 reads CAISEGQGDYGYTF. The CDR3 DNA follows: TGTGCCATCAGTGAGGGGCAGGGGGACTATGGCTACACCTTC.

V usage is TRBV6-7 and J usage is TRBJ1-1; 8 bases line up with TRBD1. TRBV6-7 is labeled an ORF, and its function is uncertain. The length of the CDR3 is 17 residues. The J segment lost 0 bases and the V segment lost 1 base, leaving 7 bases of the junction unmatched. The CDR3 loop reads CASSYFGTGQMNTEAFF. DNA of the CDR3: TGTGCCAGCAGTTACTTTGGGACAGGCCAGATGAACACTGAAGCTTTCTTT.

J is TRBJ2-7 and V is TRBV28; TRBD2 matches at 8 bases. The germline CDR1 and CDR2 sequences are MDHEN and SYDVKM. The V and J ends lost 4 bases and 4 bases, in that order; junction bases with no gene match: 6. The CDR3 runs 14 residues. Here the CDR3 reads CASSYGGGQYEQYF. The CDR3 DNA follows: TGTGCCAGCAGTTACGGCGGGGGGCAATACGAGCAGTACTTC.

This CDR3 reads CASRRRQGYEQYF. The DNA for the CDR3 is TGTGCCAGTAGAAGGAGACAGGGCTACGAGCAGTACTTC. This chain links TRBV6-5 with TRBJ2-7; 7 bases fit TRBD1. The CDR3 is 13 amino acids. Germline assignment: CDR1 MNHEY and CDR2 SVGAGI. With 9 bases clipped from V and 3 bases from J, the junction kept 8 bases outside the gene matches.

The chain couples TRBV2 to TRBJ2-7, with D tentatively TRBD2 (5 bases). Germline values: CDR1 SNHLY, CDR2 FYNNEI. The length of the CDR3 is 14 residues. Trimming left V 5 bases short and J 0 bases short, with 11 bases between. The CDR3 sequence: CASSLRTASYEQYF. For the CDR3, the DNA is TGTGCCAGCAGTTTACGGACTGCCTCCTACGAGCAGTACTTC.

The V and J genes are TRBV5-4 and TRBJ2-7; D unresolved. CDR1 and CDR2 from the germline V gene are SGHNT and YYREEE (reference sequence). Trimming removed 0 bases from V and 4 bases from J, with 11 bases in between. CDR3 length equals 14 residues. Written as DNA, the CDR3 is TGTGCCAGCAGCTTGGTAGACACCCGGTACGAGCAGTACTTC. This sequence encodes CASSLVDTRYEQYF.

Here the CDR3 reads CASKLRSAGGRGEQFF. In nucleotides, the CDR3 is TGTGCCAGCAAGTTACGATCAGCGGGGGGCCGGGGCGAGCAGTTCTTC. J is TRBJ2-1 and V is TRBV7-9; TRBD2 matches 9 bases. Germline CDR1 SEHNR, CDR2 FQNEAQ (reference sequence). The CDR3 runs to 16 residues. Germline trimming cut 7 bases from V and 10 bases from J; bases unmatched to any gene: 17.

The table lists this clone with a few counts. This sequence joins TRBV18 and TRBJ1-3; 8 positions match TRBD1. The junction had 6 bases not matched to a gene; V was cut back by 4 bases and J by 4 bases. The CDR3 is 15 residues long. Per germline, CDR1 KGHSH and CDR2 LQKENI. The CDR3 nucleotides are TGTGCCAGCTCACTTGGACAGGGCGGAGGAAACACCATATATTTT. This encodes CASSLGQGGGNTIYF.

The chain's CDR3 is CASSFNGVNEKLFF. Here the CDR3 DNA reads TGTGCCAGCAGCTTCAACGGAGTTAATGAAAAACTGTTTTTT. This chain links TRBV7-8 with TRBJ1-4, with D hard to call. This CDR3 spans 14 amino acids. CDR1 is SGHVS and CDR2 is FQNEAQ in the germline V gene. Trimming removed 3 bases from V and 4 bases from J, with 9 bases in between.

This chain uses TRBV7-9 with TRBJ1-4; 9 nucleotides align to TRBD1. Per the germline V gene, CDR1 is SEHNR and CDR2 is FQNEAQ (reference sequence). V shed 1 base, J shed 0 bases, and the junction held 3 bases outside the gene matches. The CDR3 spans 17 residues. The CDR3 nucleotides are TGTGCCAGCAGCTTAGGGGACAGGGATGCAACTAATGAAAAACTGTTTTTT. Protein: CASSLGDRDATNEKLFF.